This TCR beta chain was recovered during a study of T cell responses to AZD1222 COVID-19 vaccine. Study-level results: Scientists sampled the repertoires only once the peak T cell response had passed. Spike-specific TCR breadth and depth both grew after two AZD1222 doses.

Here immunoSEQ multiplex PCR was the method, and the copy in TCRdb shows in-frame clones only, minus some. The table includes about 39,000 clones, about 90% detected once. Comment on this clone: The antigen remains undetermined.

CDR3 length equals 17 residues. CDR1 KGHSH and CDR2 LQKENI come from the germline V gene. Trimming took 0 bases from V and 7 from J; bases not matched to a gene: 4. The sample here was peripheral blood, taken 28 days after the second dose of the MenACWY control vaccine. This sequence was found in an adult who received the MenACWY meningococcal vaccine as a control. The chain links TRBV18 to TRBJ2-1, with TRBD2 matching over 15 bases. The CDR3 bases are TGTGCCAGCTCACCACCGGGACTAGCGGGAGGTTGGAATGAGCAGTTCTTC. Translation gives CASSPPGLAGGWNEQFF.